This T cell receptor beta chain is drawn from a study of blood T cell repertoires in COVID-19. Looking at the study overall: Samples came from the United States, Italy and Spain, spanning acute and convalescent COVID-19. The cDNA or gDNA used as material had been derived from T cells, B-cell-depleted T cells, or PBMCs.

As handled by the study authors: Estimation of nucleated cell counts was performed using reference gene primer amplification. Assay used: immunoSEQ multiplex PCR; TCRdb lists only in-frame clones, some missing. The DNA gave D and trimming, while V, J and clone size come from that table. The table has about 66,000 clones, approximately 90% seen once. The germline V gene has CDR1 MNHEY and CDR2 SVGEGT. The CDR3 covers 12 residues. V was shortened by 5 bases and J by 7 bases, with 11 bases between the two germline ends. The material sequenced was peripheral blood. The TCR comes from a human donor in a cohort sampled during active COVID-19. The chain recombines TRBV6-2 or TRBV6-3 with TRBJ1-1; TRBD1 is a possible D gene (6 bases). The CDR3 reads CASSRADSEAFF. Written as DNA, the CDR3 is TGTGCCAGCAGTCGAGCGGACAGTGAAGCTTTCTTT.